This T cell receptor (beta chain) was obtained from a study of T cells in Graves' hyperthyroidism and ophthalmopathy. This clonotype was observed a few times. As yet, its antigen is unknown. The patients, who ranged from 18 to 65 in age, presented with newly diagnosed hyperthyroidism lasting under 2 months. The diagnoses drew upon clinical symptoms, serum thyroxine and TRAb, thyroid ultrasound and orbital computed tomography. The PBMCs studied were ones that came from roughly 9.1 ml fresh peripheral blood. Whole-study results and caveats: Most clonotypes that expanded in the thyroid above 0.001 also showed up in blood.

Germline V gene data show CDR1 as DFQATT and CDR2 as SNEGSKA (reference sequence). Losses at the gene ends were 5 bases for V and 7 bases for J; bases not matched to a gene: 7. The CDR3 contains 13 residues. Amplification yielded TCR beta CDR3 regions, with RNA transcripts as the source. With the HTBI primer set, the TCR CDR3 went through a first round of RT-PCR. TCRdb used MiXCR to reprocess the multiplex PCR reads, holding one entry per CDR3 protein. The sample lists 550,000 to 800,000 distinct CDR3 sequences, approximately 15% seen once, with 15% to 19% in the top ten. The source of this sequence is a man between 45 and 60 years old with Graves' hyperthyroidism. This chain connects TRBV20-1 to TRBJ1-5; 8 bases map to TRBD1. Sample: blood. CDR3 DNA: TGCAGTGCTTATACAGGGGGAGGACAGCCCCAGCATTTT. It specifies CSAYTGGGQPQHF.